The subject of this entry is one TCR beta chain. Its cognate antigen is unknown. This specimen comes from a study of shared clonotypes between healthy human individuals. The study, taken as a whole, reports: About 5% was the fraction of naive CD4 clonotypes found shared across a handful of donors.

CDR1 and CDR2 from the germline V gene are SNHLY and FYNNEI. The V gene lost 6 bases and the J gene lost 0 bases, with 15 bases spanning the gap. This CDR3 is 15 amino acids long. Original data processing: Filtering of immunoSEQ junctional sequences could not match full-length read filtering. Clones were read by immunoSEQ multiplex PCR, and TCRdb kept only the in-frame ones, dropping some. That table supplies the V and J calls and clone size; D and trimming were determined from the DNA. The sample comprises approximately 2.4 million clones, 90% to 97% of which are singletons, and roughly 0.13% rests with the top ten.

The source material was naive CD4+ T cells sorted from blood. Subset defined: CD45RA+ positively selected. The sequence derives from a man between 18 and 29 years old in good health. This chain links TRBV2 with TRBJ2-7; a weak D match, TRBD2 (6 bases). CDR3 residues: CASSGGAGYSYEQYF. The CDR3 bases are TGTGCCAGCAGCGGCGGGGCCGGCTACTCCTACGAGCAGTACTTC.